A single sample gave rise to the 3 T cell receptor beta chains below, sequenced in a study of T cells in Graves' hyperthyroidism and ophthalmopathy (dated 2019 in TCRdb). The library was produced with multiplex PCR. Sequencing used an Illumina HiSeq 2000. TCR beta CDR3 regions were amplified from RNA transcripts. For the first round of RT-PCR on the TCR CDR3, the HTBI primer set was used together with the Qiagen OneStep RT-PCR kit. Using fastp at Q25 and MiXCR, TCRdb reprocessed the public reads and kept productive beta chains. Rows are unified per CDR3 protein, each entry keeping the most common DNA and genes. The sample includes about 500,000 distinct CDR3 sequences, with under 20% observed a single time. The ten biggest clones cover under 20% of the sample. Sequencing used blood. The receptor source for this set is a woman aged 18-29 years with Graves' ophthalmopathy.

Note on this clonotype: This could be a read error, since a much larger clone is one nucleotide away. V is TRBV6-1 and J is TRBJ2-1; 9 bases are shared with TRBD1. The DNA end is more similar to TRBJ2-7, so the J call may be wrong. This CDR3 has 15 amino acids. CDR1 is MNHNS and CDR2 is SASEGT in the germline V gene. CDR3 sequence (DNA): TGTGCCAGCAGGGACCCGGGACAGGGATACAATGAGCAGTACTTC. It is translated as CASRDPGQGYNEQYF.

The DNA of the CDR3 is TGTGCCTGGAGTACGGCAGGGCGAGGAAACACCATATATTTT. It codes for CAWSTAGRGNTIYF. This chain joins TRBV30 and TRBJ1-3; D might be TRBD1 (5 bases). The germline V gene has CDR1 GTSNPN and CDR2 SVGIG (reference sequence). The CDR3 runs 14 residues. Trimming stripped 2 bases from V and 4 bases from J, with 12 bases between.

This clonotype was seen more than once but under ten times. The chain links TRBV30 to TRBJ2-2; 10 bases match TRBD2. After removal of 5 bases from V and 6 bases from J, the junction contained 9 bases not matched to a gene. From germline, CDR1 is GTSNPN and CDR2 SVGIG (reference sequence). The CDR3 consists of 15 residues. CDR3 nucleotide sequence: TGTGCCTGGGCCGCGCAGCGGGGGGGCGCCGGGGAGCTGTTTTTT. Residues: CAWAAQRGGAGELFF.